There are a few counts of the clone carrying this T cell receptor beta chain. Its antigen remains unknown. The data belong to a study of cytomegalovirus exposure and HLA in healthy donors. The primer mix had 60 Vbeta and 13 Jbeta primers. The repertoire was sequenced with immunoSEQ multiplex PCR; TCRdb's copy has only in-frame clones and lacks some. The sample has approximately 130,000 clones, around 75% seen once; the top ten hold under 3.5%. The germline V gene has CDR1 PRHDT and CDR2 FYEKMQ (reference sequence). V shed 5 bases and J shed 2 bases, with 13 bases lying between them. CDR3 length equals 14 residues. Study results and limitations: For TCR beta chains, V- and J-gene trimming was later linked to a missense DCLRE1C variant. Immune exposure information comprised only CMV serostatus. About 180 TCR beta chains were listed as cytomegalovirus-associated. Rarity marked most TCR sequences, yet some public TCRs occurred in many donors.

Source material: PBMCs. This TCR was sampled from a man younger than 40 in good health and CMV-seronegative. The chain has TRBV13 and TRBJ2-7; D gene unclear. CDR3: CASSPTVSPYEQYF. CDR3 in DNA: TGTGCCAGCAGCCCCACTGTCTCCCCCTACGAGCAGTACTTC.